This TCR beta chain was identified in a study of CD8 T cells in Susac syndrome. RNA totalling roughly 0.45 to 1 ug underwent reverse transcription with random hexamers. TCRdb independently ran MiXCR on the immunoSEQ multiplex PCR reads; one entry per CDR3 protein. The sample lists about 140,000 distinct CDR3 sequences, 94% occurring once. Germline CDR1 and CDR2: MGHDK and SYGVNS. V gave up 10 bases and J gave up 6 bases; unmatched junction bases: 14. The CDR3 spans 14 residues. V is TRBV25-1 and J is TRBJ2-7; 8 bases map to TRBD1. The source of this sequence is a human donor in good health. Sequences were obtained from CD8+ T cells from PBMCs. The CDR3 sequence: CATVRQGARPEQYF. Written as DNA, the CDR3 is TGTGCCACGGTACGGCAGGGGGCGCGGCCCGAGCAGTACTTC.